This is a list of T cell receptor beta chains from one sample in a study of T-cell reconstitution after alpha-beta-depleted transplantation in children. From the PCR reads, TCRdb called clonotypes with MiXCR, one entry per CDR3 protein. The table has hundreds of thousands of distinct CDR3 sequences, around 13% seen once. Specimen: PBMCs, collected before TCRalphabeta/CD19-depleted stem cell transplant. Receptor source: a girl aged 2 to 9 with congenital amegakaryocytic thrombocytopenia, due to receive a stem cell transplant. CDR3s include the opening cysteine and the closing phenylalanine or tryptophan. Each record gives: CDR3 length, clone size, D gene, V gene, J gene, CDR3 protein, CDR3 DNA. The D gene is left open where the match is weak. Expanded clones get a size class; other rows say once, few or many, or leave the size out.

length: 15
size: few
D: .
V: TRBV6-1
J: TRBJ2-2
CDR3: CASRNPWGHTGELFF
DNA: TGTGCCAGCAGAAACCCTTGGGGGCACACCGGGGAGCTGTTTTTT

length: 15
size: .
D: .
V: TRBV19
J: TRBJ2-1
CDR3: CASSPGVTAYNEQFF
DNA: TGTGCCAGTAGCCCAGGGGTGACGGCCTACAATGAGCAGTTCTTC

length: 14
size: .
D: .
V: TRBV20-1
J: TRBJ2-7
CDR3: CSATGTVSSYEQYF
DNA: TGCAGTGCTACGGGGACCGTCAGCTCCTACGAGCAGTACTTC

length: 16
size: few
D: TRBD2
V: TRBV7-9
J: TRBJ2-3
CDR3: CASLAGGLAGPDTQYF
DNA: TGTGCCAGCCTGGCGGGGGGACTAGCGGGACCAGATACGCAGTATTTT

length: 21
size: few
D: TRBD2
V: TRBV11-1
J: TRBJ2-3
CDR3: CASSSRLEGLAVPASTDTQYF
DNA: TGTGCCAGCAGCTCACGCTTAGAGGGGCTAGCGGTTCCCGCTAGCACAGATACGCAGTATTTT

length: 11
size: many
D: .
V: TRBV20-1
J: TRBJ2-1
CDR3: CSAGDYNEQFF
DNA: TGCAGTGCTGGGGACTACAATGAGCAGTTCTTC

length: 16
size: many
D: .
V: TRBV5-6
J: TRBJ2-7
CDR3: CASSRSLVRFSYEQYF
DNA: TGTGCCAGCAGCCGTTCATTGGTCCGCTTCTCCTACGAGCAGTACTTC

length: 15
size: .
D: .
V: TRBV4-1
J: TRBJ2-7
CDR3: CASSQDPSGSPEQYF
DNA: TGCGCCAGCAGCCAAGATCCCAGCGGGTCGCCCGAGCAGTACTTC

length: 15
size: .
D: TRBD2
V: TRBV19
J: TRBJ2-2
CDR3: CASSITRERAGELFF
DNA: TGTGCCAGTAGTATAACGCGGGAGCGGGCCGGGGAGCTGTTTTTT

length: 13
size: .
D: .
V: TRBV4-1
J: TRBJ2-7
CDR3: CASSQAPIYEQYF
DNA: TGCGCCAGCAGCCAGGCACCGATTTACGAGCAGTACTTC

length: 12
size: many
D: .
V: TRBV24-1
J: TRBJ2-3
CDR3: CARREQPDTQYF
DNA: TGTGCCAGACGGGAGCAACCAGATACGCAGTATTTT

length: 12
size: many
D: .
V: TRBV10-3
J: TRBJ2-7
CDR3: CASLGSRYEQYF
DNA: TGTGCCTCACTAGGGAGCCGCTACGAGCAGTACTTC

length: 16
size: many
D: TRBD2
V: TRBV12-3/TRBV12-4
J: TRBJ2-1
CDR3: CASSLDGTSGYNEQFF
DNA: TGTGCCAGCAGTTTAGACGGGACTAGCGGATACAATGAGCAGTTCTTC

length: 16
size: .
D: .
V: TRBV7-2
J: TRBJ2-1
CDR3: CASSLVSASSYNEQFF
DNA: TGTGCCAGCAGCTTAGTGTCAGCGAGCTCCTACAATGAGCAGTTCTTC

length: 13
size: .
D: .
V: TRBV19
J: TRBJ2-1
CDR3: CASSSTLGNEQFF
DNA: TGTGCCAGTAGTTCGACACTGGGCAATGAGCAGTTCTTC

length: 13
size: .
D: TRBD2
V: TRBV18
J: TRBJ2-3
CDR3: CASSPGTMDTQYF
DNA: TGTGCCAGCTCACCCGGGACTATGGATACGCAGTATTTT

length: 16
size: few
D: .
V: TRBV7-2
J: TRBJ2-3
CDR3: CASSSDPGTSTDTQYF
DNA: TGTGCCAGCAGCAGCGACCCCGGGACTAGCACAGATACGCAGTATTTT

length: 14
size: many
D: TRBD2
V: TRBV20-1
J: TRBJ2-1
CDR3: CSARRGSSYNEQFF
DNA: TGCAGTGCTAGGCGGGGGAGCTCCTACAATGAGCAGTTCTTC

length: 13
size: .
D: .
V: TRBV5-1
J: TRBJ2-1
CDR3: CASGGQAYNEQFF
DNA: TGCGCCAGCGGCGGACAAGCTTACAATGAGCAGTTCTTC

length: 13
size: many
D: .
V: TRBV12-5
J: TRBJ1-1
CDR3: CASGLGENTEAFF
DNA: TGTGCTAGTGGTTTGGGAGAGAACACTGAAGCTTTCTTT

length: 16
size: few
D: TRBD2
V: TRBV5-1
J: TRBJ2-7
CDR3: CASSQGLAGVPYEQYF
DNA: TGCGCCAGCAGCCAGGGACTAGCGGGAGTTCCCTACGAGCAGTACTTC

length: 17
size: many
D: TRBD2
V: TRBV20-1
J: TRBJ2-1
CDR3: CSARSPPDSGRSNEQFF
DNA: TGCAGTGCTAGATCCCCCCCTGATAGCGGGAGGTCCAATGAGCAGTTCTTC

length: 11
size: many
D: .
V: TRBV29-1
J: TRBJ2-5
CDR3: CSLRQQETQYF
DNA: TGCAGCCTGCGACAGCAAGAGACCCAGTACTTC

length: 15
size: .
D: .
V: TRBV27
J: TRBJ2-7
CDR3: CASRFVRGDLDEQYF
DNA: TGTGCCAGCAGATTCGTGCGGGGAGATCTCGACGAGCAGTACTTC

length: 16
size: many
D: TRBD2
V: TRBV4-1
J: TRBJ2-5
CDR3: CASSQDRLAGQETQYF
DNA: TGCGCCAGCAGCCAAGATCGATTAGCGGGGCAAGAGACCCAGTACTTC

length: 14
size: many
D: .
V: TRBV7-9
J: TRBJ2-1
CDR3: CASRKQDTYNEQFF
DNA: TGTGCCAGCAGGAAACAGGACACCTACAATGAGCAGTTCTTC

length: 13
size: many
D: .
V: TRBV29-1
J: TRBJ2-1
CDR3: CSVVGRGNNEQFF
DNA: TGCAGCGTTGTCGGCCGGGGTAACAATGAGCAGTTCTTC

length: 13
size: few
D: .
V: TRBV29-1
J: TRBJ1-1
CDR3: CSVVVLGNTEAFF
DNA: TGCAGCGTTGTTGTTCTGGGGAACACTGAAGCTTTCTTT

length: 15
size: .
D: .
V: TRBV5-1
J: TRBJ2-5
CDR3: CASSLASSRQETQYF
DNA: TGCGCCAGCAGCTTGGCTTCTTCAAGACAAGAGACCCAGTACTTC

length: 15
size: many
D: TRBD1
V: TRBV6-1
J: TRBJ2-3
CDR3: CASSASGTGTDTQYF
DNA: TGTGCCAGCAGTGCCTCCGGGACAGGGACAGATACGCAGTATTTT

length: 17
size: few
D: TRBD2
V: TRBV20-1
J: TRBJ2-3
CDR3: CSANMPVSGRAADTQYF
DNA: TGCAGTGCTAACATGCCGGTTAGCGGGAGGGCCGCAGATACGCAGTATTTT

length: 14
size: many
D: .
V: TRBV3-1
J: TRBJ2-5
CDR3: CASSQVGQRETQYF
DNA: TGTGCCAGCAGCCAAGTCGGACAGCGGGAGACCCAGTACTTC

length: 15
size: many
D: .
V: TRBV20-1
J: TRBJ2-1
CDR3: CSARDLRPSYNEQFF
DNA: TGCAGTGCTAGAGATCTGCGGCCCAGTTACAATGAGCAGTTCTTC

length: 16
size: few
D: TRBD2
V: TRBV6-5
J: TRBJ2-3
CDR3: CASSYSAGGGTDTQYF
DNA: TGTGCCAGCAGTTACTCGGCGGGAGGGGGCACAGATACGCAGTATTTT

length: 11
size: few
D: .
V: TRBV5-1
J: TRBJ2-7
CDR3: CASTEGFEQYF
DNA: TGCGCCAGTACCGAGGGATTTGAGCAGTACTTC

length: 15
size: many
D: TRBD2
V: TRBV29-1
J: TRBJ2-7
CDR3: CSVEPGTSDKDEQYF
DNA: TGCAGCGTTGAGCCGGGGACTAGCGATAAGGACGAGCAGTACTTC

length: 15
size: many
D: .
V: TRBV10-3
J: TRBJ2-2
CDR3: CAISVGGSVTGELFF
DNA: TGTGCCATCAGCGTAGGTGGGAGTGTCACCGGGGAGCTGTTTTTT

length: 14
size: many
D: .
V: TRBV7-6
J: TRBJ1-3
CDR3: CASSLVGVRDTIYF
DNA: TGTGCCAGCAGCTTAGTGGGGGTTCGGGACACCATATATTTT

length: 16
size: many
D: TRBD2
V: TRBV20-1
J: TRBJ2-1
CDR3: CSARDRISGRIVEQFF
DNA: TGCAGTGCTAGAGATAGGATTAGCGGGAGGATTGTTGAGCAGTTCTTC

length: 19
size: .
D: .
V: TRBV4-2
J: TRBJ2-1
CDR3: CASSQVWVARGGSYNEQFF
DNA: TGTGCCAGCAGCCAAGTGTGGGTGGCTAGAGGGGGCTCCTACAATGAGCAGTTCTTC

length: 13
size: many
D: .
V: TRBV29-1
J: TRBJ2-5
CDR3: CSVTAGFQETQYF
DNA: TGCAGCGTAACTGCGGGATTCCAAGAGACCCAGTACTTC